A selection of T cell receptor beta chains follows, all from one sample in a study of cytomegalovirus exposure and HLA in healthy donors. Sequencing was performed with immunoSEQ multiplex PCR; in TCRdb, only in-frame clones are kept and a portion is missing. The sample has some 120,000 clones, about 86% seen once. The sequenced sample consisted of PBMCs. These receptor sequences come from a woman in her 30s in good health and CMV-seronegative. Each CDR3 is given with its conserved first and last residue. Each record gives: J gene, clone size, V gene, CDR3 protein. Clone sizes are given selectively: once, few, many, or a class where the clone is expanded.

j_call: TRBJ1-2; clone_size: NA; v_call: TRBV6-1; cdr3_aa: CASSEGWAGYTF
j_call: TRBJ2-6; clone_size: NA; v_call: TRBV5-1; cdr3_aa: CASSSVRQGIGANVLTF
j_call: TRBJ2-3; clone_size: NA; v_call: TRBV27; cdr3_aa: CASSLLAVRLGDTQYF
j_call: TRBJ2-7; clone_size: NA; v_call: TRBV6-5; cdr3_aa: CASSSPPGLSSYEQYF
j_call: TRBJ2-1; clone_size: NA; v_call: TRBV10-3; cdr3_aa: CAIRDAPEVNNEQFF
j_call: TRBJ2-1; clone_size: NA; v_call: TRBV4-1; cdr3_aa: CASSPQQGAEQFF
j_call: NA; clone_size: NA; v_call: TRBV5-6; cdr3_aa: CASSLMRENYEQYF
j_call: TRBJ2-3; clone_size: NA; v_call: TRBV25-1; cdr3_aa: CASSESPGGGGTDTQYF
j_call: TRBJ2-7; clone_size: few; v_call: TRBV5-1; cdr3_aa: CASSLGQGQRYF
j_call: TRBJ2-2; clone_size: few; v_call: TRBV15; cdr3_aa: CATSRVTVDTGELFF
j_call: TRBJ1-4; clone_size: once; v_call: TRBV19; cdr3_aa: CASGTDDEKLFF
j_call: TRBJ1-2; clone_size: NA; v_call: TRBV5-1; cdr3_aa: CASSLGTGTVGYGYTF
j_call: TRBJ2-1; clone_size: once; v_call: TRBV27; cdr3_aa: CASSPGTSGNNEQFF
j_call: TRBJ2-1; clone_size: NA; v_call: TRBV27; cdr3_aa: CASSSGRDGRLAREQFF
j_call: TRBJ2-1; clone_size: few; v_call: TRBV5-1; cdr3_aa: CASSDNGGGGYNEQFF
j_call: TRBJ2-7; clone_size: NA; v_call: TRBV4-1; cdr3_aa: CASSQVPGGIYEQYF
j_call: TRBJ2-1; clone_size: once; v_call: TRBV28; cdr3_aa: CASSSYGGSYNEQFF
j_call: TRBJ1-2; clone_size: once; v_call: TRBV6-5; cdr3_aa: CASSQTGTGYTF
j_call: TRBJ1-3; clone_size: NA; v_call: TRBV28; cdr3_aa: CASSLGGSGNTIYF
j_call: TRBJ1-2; clone_size: once; v_call: TRBV10-3; cdr3_aa: CAISGGTGLYGYTF
j_call: TRBJ2-1; clone_size: few; v_call: TRBV6-1; cdr3_aa: CASRLEAHHEQFF
j_call: TRBJ2-2; clone_size: NA; v_call: TRBV27; cdr3_aa: CASRVVNTGELFF
j_call: TRBJ2-5; clone_size: NA; v_call: TRBV7-6; cdr3_aa: CASSLRFQGARETQYF
j_call: TRBJ2-1; clone_size: NA; v_call: TRBV7-2; cdr3_aa: CASSLGDRSHGQFF
j_call: TRBJ1-1; clone_size: NA; v_call: TRBV7-8; cdr3_aa: CASSLEGTWNTEAFF
j_call: TRBJ2-2; clone_size: NA; v_call: TRBV19; cdr3_aa: CASSSLGLAGGKNTGELFF
j_call: TRBJ1-4; clone_size: NA; v_call: TRBV27; cdr3_aa: CASSFAGGAEKLFF
j_call: TRBJ2-1; clone_size: NA; v_call: TRBV27; cdr3_aa: CASVEASGSTHEQFF
j_call: TRBJ1-6; clone_size: NA; v_call: TRBV6-1; cdr3_aa: CASSEGGQGASSYNSPLHF
j_call: TRBJ2-2; clone_size: once; v_call: TRBV2; cdr3_aa: CASSEINGGHTGELFF
j_call: TRBJ2-4; clone_size: NA; v_call: TRBV27; cdr3_aa: CASRGQPPTKNIQYF
j_call: TRBJ1-6; clone_size: NA; v_call: TRBV10-1; cdr3_aa: CASSESRGGNSPLHF
j_call: TRBJ2-4; clone_size: few; v_call: TRBV4-1; cdr3_aa: CASSQLIGQEGLAKNIQYF
j_call: TRBJ2-1; clone_size: NA; v_call: TRBV4-3; cdr3_aa: CASSHFQTGTDNEQFF
j_call: TRBJ2-7; clone_size: NA; v_call: TRBV28; cdr3_aa: CASSLGLGYSYEQYF
j_call: TRBJ1-2; clone_size: NA; v_call: TRBV15; cdr3_aa: CATSESLLRVDYGYTF
j_call: TRBJ2-2; clone_size: few; v_call: TRBV7-9; cdr3_aa: CASSDIPNTGELFF
j_call: TRBJ2-5; clone_size: few; v_call: TRBV27; cdr3_aa: CASRTGDTQETQYF
j_call: TRBJ2-7; clone_size: NA; v_call: TRBV20-1; cdr3_aa: CSAHLGGTFSF
j_call: TRBJ1-1; clone_size: NA; v_call: TRBV28; cdr3_aa: CASISGQGLGAEAFF
j_call: TRBJ2-1; clone_size: NA; v_call: TRBV21-1; cdr3_aa: CASSKGRGPSGSPNNEQFF
j_call: TRBJ1-1; clone_size: NA; v_call: TRBV7-9; cdr3_aa: CSSSKDRDEAFF
j_call: TRBJ2-7; clone_size: NA; v_call: TRBV7-9; cdr3_aa: CSSSLLVGTGAYEQYF
j_call: TRBJ2-1; clone_size: NA; v_call: TRBV5-1; cdr3_aa: CASSLFGASDPYNEQFF
j_call: TRBJ2-3; clone_size: NA; v_call: TRBV7-9; cdr3_aa: CASSPPGLATDTQYF
j_call: TRBJ2-3; clone_size: NA; v_call: TRBV6-6; cdr3_aa: CASSYSLTDTQYF
j_call: TRBJ1-1; clone_size: NA; v_call: TRBV18; cdr3_aa: CASSEQGWNTEAFF
j_call: TRBJ2-7; clone_size: few; v_call: TRBV6-5; cdr3_aa: CASSRDRGHEQYF